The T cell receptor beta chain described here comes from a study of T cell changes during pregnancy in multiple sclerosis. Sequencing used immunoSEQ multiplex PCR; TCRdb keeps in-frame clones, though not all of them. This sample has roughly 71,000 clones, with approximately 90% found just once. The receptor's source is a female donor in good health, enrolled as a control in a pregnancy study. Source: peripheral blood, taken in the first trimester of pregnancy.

CDR3 sequence: CAWTLGTFTGELFF. The CDR3 nucleotides read TGTGCCTGGACCCTCGGGACTTTTACCGGGGAGCTGTTTTTT. The rearrangement joins TRBV30 to TRBJ2-2; tentatively, D is TRBD2 (6 bases). This CDR3 is built from 14 residues. The germline V and J ends were trimmed by 4 bases and 5 bases, with 14 bases remaining between them. Germline V lookup: CDR1 GTSNPN, CDR2 SVGIG (reference sequence).